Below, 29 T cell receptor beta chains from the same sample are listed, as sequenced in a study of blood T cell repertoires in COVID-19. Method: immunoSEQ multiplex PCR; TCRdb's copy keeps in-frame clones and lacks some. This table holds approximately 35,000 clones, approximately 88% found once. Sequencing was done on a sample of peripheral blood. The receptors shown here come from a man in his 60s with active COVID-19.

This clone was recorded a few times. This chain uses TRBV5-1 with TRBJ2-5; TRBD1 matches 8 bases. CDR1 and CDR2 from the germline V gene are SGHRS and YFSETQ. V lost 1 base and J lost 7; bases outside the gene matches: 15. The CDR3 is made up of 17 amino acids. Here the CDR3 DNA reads TGCGCCAGCAGCTTGTCGGGCAGGGGGCGAGGCATGGGGACCCAGTACTTC. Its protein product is CASSLSGRGRGMGTQYF.

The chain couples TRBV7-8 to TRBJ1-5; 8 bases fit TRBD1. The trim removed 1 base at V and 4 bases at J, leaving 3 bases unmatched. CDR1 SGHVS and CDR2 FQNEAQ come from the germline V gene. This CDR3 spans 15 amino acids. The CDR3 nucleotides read TGTGCCAGCAGCTTAGTTGGGGACAGGAATCAGCCCCAGCATTTT. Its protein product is CASSLVGDRNQPQHF.

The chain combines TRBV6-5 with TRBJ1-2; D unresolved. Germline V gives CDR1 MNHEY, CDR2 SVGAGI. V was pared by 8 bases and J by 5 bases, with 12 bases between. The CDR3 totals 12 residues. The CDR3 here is CASHRIGYGYTF. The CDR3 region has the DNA TGTGCCAGCCATCGTATCGGTTATGGCTACACCTTC.

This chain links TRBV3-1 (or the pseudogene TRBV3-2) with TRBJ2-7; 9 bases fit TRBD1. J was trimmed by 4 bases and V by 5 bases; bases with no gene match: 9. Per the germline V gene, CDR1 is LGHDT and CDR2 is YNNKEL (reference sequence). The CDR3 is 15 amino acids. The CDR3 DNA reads TGTGCCAGCAGCAAACCCGGGACAGGGCAATACGAGCAGTACTTC. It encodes CASSKPGTGQYEQYF.

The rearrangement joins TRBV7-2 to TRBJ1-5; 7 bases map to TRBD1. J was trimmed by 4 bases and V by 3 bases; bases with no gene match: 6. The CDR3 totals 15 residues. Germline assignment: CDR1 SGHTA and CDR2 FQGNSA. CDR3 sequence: CASSFIGTVNQPQHF. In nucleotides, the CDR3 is TGTGCCAGCAGCTTCATAGGGACAGTTAATCAGCCCCAGCATTTT. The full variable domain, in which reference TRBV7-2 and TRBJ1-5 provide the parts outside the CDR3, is GAGVSQSPSNKVTEKGKDVELRCDPISGHTALYWYRQSLGQGLEFLIYFQGNSAPDKSGLPSDRFSAERTGGSVSTLTIQRTQQEDSAVYLCASSFIGTVNQPQHFGDGTRLSIL.

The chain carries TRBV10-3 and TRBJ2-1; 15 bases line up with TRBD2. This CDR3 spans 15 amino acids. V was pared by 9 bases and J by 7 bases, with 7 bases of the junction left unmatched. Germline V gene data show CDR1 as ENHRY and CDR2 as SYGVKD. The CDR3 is CAIGLAGGIGNEQFF. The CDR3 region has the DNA TGTGCCATTGGACTAGCGGGAGGGATCGGGAATGAGCAGTTCTTC.

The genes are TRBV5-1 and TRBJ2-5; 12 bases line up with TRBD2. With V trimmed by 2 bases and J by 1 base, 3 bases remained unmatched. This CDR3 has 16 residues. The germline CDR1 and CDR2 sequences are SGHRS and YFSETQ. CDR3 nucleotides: TGCGCCAGCAGCTTACTAGCGGGAGGCGCCCAAGAGACCCAGTACTTC. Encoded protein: CASSLLAGGAQETQYF.

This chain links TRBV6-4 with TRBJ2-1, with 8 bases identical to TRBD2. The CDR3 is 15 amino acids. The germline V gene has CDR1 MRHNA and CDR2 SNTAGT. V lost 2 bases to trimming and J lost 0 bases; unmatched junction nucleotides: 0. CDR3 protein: CASSDSGSSYNEQFF. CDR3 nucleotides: TGTGCCAGCAGTGACAGCGGGAGCTCCTACAATGAGCAGTTCTTC.

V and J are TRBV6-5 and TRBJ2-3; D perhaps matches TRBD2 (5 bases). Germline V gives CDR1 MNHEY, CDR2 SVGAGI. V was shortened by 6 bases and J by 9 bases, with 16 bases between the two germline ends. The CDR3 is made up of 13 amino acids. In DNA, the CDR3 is TGTGCCAGCAGCCTCGGATCGACGGGGACGCAGTATTTT. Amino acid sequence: CASSLGSTGTQYF.

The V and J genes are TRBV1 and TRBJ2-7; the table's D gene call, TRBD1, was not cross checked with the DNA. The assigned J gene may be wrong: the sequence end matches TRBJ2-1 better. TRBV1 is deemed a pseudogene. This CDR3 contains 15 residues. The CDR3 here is CTSSQLGGSYNEQFF. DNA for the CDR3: TGCACCAGCAGCCAACTAGGGGGCTCCTACAATGAGCAGTTCTTC.

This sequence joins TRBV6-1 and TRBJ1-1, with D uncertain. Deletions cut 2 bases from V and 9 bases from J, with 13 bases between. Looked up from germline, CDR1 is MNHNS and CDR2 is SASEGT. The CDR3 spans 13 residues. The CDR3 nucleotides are TGTGCCAGCAGTGAATTGGAGGGAAGGAAAGCTTTCTTT. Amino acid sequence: CASSELEGRKAFF.

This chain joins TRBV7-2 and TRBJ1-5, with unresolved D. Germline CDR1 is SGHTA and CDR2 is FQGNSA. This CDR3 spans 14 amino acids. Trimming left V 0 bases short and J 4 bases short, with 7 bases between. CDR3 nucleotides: TGTGCCAGCAGCTTAGCTTCCCGTAATCAGCCCCAGCATTTT. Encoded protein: CASSLASRNQPQHF.

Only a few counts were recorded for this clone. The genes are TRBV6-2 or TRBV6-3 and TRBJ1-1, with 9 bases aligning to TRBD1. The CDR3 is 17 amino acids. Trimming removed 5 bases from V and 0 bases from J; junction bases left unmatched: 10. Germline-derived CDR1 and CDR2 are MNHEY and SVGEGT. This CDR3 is CASSRRPQGAVNTEAFF. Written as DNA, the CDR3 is TGTGCCAGCAGTCGTCGACCACAGGGGGCGGTGAACACTGAAGCTTTCTTT.

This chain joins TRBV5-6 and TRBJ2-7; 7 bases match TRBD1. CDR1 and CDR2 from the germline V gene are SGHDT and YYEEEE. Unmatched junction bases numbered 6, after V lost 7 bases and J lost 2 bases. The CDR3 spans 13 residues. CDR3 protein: CASSPGQTYEQYF. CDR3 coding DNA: TGTGCCAGCTCGCCGGGACAGACCTACGAGCAGTACTTC.

The CDR3 sequence: CASSYSASYNEQFF. The CDR3 DNA reads TGTGCCAGCAGTTACTCGGCCTCCTACAATGAGCAGTTCTTC. The chain links TRBV6-5 to TRBJ2-1; D is uncertain. Germline V gives CDR1 MNHEY, CDR2 SVGAGI. The CDR3 length is 14 residues. The V end lost 0 bases, the J end lost 0 bases, and 3 bases lay between the germline ends.

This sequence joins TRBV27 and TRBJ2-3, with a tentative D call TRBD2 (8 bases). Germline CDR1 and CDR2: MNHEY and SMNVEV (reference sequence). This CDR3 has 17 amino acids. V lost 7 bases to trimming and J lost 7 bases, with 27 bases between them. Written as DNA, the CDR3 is TGTGCCAGCACTCCAGGGGGACTAGGCCTCGTGGAGAATACGCAGTATTTT. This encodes CASTPGGLGLVENTQYF.

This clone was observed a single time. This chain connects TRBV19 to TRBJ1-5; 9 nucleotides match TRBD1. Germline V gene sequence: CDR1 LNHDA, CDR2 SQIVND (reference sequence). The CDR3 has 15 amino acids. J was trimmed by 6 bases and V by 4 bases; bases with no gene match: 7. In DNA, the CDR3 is TGTGCCAGTAGTACCGGACAGGGGTCGGTTCAGCCCCAGCATTTT. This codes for CASSTGQGSVQPQHF.

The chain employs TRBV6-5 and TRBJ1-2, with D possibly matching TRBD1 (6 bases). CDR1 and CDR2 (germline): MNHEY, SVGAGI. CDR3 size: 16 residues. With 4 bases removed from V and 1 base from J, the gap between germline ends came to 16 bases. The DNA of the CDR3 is TGTGCCAGCAGTTCGGTTATTACGGACAGTAACTATGGCTACACCTTC. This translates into CASSSVITDSNYGYTF.

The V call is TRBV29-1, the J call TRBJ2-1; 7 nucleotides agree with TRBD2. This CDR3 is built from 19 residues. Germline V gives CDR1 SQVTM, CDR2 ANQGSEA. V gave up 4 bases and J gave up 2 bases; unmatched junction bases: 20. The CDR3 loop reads CSVVAVGVGPSGAYNEQFF. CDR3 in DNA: TGCAGCGTTGTTGCGGTTGGCGTAGGGCCCAGCGGGGCCTACAATGAGCAGTTCTTC.

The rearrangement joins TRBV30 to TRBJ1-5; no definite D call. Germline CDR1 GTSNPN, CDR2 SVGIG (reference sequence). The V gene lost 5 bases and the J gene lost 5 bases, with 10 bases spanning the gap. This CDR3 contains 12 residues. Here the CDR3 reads CAWDDNYQPQHF. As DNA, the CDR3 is TGTGCCTGGGATGACAACTATCAGCCCCAGCATTTT.

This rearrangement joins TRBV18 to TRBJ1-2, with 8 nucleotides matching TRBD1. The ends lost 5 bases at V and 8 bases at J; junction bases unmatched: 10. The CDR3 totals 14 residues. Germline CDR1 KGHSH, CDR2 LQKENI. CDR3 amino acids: CASSSTGTGLGYTF. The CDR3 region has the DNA TGTGCCAGCTCATCAACCGGGACAGGCCTGGGCTACACCTTC.

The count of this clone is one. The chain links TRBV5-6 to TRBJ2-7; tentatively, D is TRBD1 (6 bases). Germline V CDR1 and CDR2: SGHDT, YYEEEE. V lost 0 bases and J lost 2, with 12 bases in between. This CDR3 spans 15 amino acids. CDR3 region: CASSLGGTYTYEQYF. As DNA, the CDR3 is TGTGCCAGCAGCTTGGGAGGGACATACACCTACGAGCAGTACTTC.

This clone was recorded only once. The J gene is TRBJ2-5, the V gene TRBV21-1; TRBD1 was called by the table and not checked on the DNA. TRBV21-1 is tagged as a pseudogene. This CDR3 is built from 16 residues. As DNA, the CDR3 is TGTGCCAGCAGCAAAGCTGGGCGGGACAGGGGGGAGACCCAGTACTTC. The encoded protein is CASSKAGRDRGETQYF.

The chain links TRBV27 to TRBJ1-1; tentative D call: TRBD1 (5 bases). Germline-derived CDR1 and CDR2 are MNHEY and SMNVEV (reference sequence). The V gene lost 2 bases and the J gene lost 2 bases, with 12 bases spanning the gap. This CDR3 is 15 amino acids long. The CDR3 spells CASSLQGRGNTEAFF. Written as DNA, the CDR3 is TGTGCCAGCAGTTTACAGGGCCGAGGAAACACTGAAGCTTTCTTT.

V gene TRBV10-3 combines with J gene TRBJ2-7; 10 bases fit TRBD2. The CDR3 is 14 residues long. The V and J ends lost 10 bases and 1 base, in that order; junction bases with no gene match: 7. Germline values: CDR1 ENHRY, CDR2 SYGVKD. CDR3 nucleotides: TGTGCCACGGGGGGTAGCGGGGGGTCCTACGAGCAGTACTTC. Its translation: CATGGSGGSYEQYF.

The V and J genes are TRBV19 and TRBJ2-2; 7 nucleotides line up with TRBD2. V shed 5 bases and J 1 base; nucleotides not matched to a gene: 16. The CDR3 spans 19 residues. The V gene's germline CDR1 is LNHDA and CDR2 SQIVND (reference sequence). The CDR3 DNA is TGTGCCAGTAGTGGGAGGGACGGTGGCAGGGTCGTGAACACCGGGGAGCTGTTTTTT. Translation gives CASSGRDGGRVVNTGELFF.

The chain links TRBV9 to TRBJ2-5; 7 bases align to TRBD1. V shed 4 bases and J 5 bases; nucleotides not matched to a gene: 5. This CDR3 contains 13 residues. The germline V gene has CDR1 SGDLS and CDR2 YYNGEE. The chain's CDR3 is CASSYRGYETQYF. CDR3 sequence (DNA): TGTGCCAGCAGCTACAGGGGATACGAGACCCAGTACTTC.

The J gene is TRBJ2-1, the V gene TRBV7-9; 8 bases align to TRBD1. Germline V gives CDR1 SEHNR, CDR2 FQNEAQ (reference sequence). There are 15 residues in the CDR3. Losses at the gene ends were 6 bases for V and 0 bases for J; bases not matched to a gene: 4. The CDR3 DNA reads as TGTGCCAGCAGAGATACAGGGGGCTCCTACAATGAGCAGTTCTTC. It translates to CASRDTGGSYNEQFF. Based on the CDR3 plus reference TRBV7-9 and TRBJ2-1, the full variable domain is DTGVSQNPRHKITKRGQNVTFRCDPISEHNRLYWYRQTLGQGPEFLTYFQNEAQLEKSRLLSDRFSAERPKGSFSTLEIQRTEQGDSAMYLCASRDTGGSYNEQFFGPGTRLTVL.

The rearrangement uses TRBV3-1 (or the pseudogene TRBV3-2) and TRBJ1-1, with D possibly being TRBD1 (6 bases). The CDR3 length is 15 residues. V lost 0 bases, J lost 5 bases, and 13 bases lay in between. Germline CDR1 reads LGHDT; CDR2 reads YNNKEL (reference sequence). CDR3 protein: CASSQEWGHRTEAFF. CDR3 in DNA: TGTGCCAGCAGCCAAGAATGGGGACATCGGACTGAAGCTTTCTTT.